The 15 T cell receptor beta chains below all came from one sample that was sequenced in a study of tumor-infiltrating lymphocytes in primary liver carcinoma. The authors made TCR beta cDNA from around 500 ng total RNA with a constant-region primer. Generation of the TCR beta libraries relied on three nested multiplex PCR rounds using slightly modified ARM-PCR. The study ran its first two PCR rounds for approximately 10 cycles each, using TRBV1-TRBV30 forward primers and a C-beta reverse primer. TCRdb redid the calling of the multiplex PCR reads with MiXCR, one entry per CDR3 protein. The sample has 35,000 to 40,000 distinct CDR3 sequences; roughly 73% are singletons. Between 20 and 30 mg of unsorted bulk tissue served as the source from which RNA and DNA were co-extracted. Specimen: tumor-adjacent normal liver tissue. The receptors come from a middle-aged man with primary liver carcinoma and hepatitis B virus infection.

This clonotype was recorded a few times. A much more abundant neighbour one base away suggests this may be a read error. The chain links TRBV5-1 to TRBJ1-4, with TRBD1 matching 8 bases. CDR3 size: 16 residues. With V trimmed by 2 bases and J by 3 bases, 6 bases remained unmatched. Germline V gene sequence: CDR1 SGHRS, CDR2 YFSETQ. DNA for the CDR3: TGCGCCAGCAGCTTCGACAGGGGAGCGTCTAATGAAAAACTGTTTTTT. Its protein is CASSFDRGASNEKLFF.

About this clonotype itself: A much larger clone differs by one base, so this may be a read error. The chain has TRBV6-5 and TRBJ2-1, with TRBD2 identical over 9 bases. Germline lookup yields CDR1 MNHEY and CDR2 SVGAGI. The CDR3 totals 14 residues. Written as DNA, the CDR3 is TGTGCCAACAGTCGACTAGCGGATTACAATGAGCAGTTCTTC. It codes for CANSRLADYNEQFF.

The gene calls are TRBV29-1 and TRBJ2-7; D unclear. Trimming pared 8 bases from V and 5 bases from J, leaving 16 bases between. The CDR3 consists of 12 residues. CDR1 and CDR2 (germline): SQVTM, ANQGSEA. In DNA, the CDR3 is TGCAGCACGGGTTTAGGTAATCACGAGCAGTACTTC. Its protein product is CSTGLGNHEQYF.

As to this clonotype: The final CDR3 position lacks the conserved phenylalanine or tryptophan, pointing to a likely read error. V usage is TRBV11-2 and J usage is TRBJ2-1; TRBD2 matches 11 bases. Germline V CDR1 and CDR2: SGHAT, FQNNGV. This CDR3 spans 16 amino acids. Losses at the gene ends were 6 bases for V and 6 bases for J; bases not matched to a gene: 10. The CDR3 coding sequence is TGTGCCAGCAGGTACCCTGGGACTAGCGGTAGCAATGAGCAGTTCTTA. Protein sequence: CASRYPGTSGSNEQFL.

This clonotype was observed a few times. A much more abundant neighbour one base away suggests this may be a read error. The chain has TRBV5-1 and TRBJ2-3; D possibly uses TRBD1 or TRBD2 (5 bases each). Germline V gene sequence: CDR1 SGHRS, CDR2 YFSETQ. CDR3 length: 16 amino acids. V lost 0 bases and J lost 4, with 15 bases in between. The CDR3: CASSLAFGDVPDTQYF. CDR3 bases: TGCGCCAGCAGCTTGGCATTTGGGGACGTCCCAGATACGCAGTATTTT.

To note about this clonotype: The CDR3 ends on some other residue instead of the conserved phenylalanine or tryptophan, so this is likely a read error. This sequence joins TRBV5-1 and TRBJ1-2; 7 bases map to TRBD1. The CDR3 length is 13 residues. Germline CDR1 reads SGHRS; CDR2 reads YFSETQ. CDR3 protein: CTSSDRVDYGYTS. CDR3 DNA sequence: TGCACCAGCAGCGACAGGGTGGACTATGGCTACACCTCC.

Regarding this clonotype: The CDR3 does not end in the conserved phenylalanine or tryptophan, so this is likely a read error. This chain uses TRBV11-2 with TRBJ2-4; D might be TRBD1 or TRBD2, each matching 5 bases. The length of the CDR3 is 14 residues. Germline V gene lookup returns CDR1 SGHAT and CDR2 FQNNGV. The CDR3: CASSSGIGDNTQYL. CDR3 nucleotide sequence: TGTGCTAGCAGCTCCGGGATAGGGGATAACACTCAGTACTTA.

Remarks on this clonotype: The junction differs from germline at one of its ends, possibly a read error. The chain has TRBV20-1 and TRBJ1-5; 8 nucleotides align to TRBD1. From germline, CDR1 is DFQATT and CDR2 SNEGSKA (reference sequence). CDR3 length: 14 amino acids. In DNA form, the CDR3 reads TGCAATGCTTCCCAAAACAGGGGGTGGCAGCCCCAGCATTTT. As protein: CNASQNRGWQPQHF.

This clonotype is classed as medium-sized. The genes are TRBV6-2 or TRBV6-3 and TRBJ2-7, with 10 bases aligning to TRBD2. V lost 7 bases, J lost 2 bases, and 5 bases stayed unmatched. CDR3 size: 14 residues. The germline V gene encodes CDR1 MNHEY and CDR2 SVGEGT. CDR3 protein: CASKGTSEAYEQYF. For the CDR3, the DNA is TGTGCCAGCAAAGGGACTAGCGAAGCCTACGAGCAGTACTTC.

A note on this clonotype: One end of the junction varies from germline; a read error may be responsible. The rearrangement uses TRBV6-6 and TRBJ2-7; D possibly corresponds to TRBD2 (5 bases). The CDR3 loop spans 14 amino acids. Per the germline V gene, CDR1 is MNHNY and CDR2 is SVGAGI (reference sequence). The CDR3 sequence: CASSYSGWGSGQYF. The CDR3 region has the DNA TGTGCCAGTAGTTACTCGGGGTGGGGAAGCGGGCAGTACTTC.

V and J are TRBV29-1 and TRBJ2-2, with D perhaps TRBD1 or TRBD2 (5 bases each). This CDR3 region has 12 residues. V shed 6 bases and J shed 10 bases, with 15 bases lying between them. From germline, CDR1 is SQVTM and CDR2 ANQGSEA. CDR3 DNA: TGCAGCGTGCCTGAGGGGAGAGAGGAGCTGTTTTTT. It is translated as CSVPEGREELFF.

A word on this clonotype: This likely comes from a read error, as the CDR3 has no conserved phenylalanine or tryptophan at its end. The chain carries TRBV10-3 and TRBJ1-1; D is perhaps TRBD1 (6 bases). Germline V gene lookup returns CDR1 ENHRY and CDR2 SYGVKD. The CDR3 length is 15 residues. The germline V and J ends were trimmed by 0 bases and 5 bases, with 13 bases remaining between them. In nucleotides, the CDR3 is TGTGCCATCAGTGAGTCTAGCGGGGGCTATACTGAAGCTTTCATT. Translating gives CAISESSGGYTEAFI.

The J gene is TRBJ2-7, the V gene TRBV2; D not certain. This CDR3 comprises 17 residues. The germline V gene encodes CDR1 SNHLY and CDR2 FYNNEI. CDR3 bases: TGTGCTTTGGCCCCGACGGTCCTACCCCCCCGCCGTGAGGAGCAGTACTTC. This encodes CALAPTVLPPRREEQYF.

The sample holds many counts of this clonotype. The chain recombines TRBV5-1 with TRBJ1-1; TRBD1 agrees at 10 bases. The CDR3 totals 15 residues. The V and J ends lost 2 bases and 3 bases, in that order; junction bases with no gene match: 4. Germline V gives CDR1 SGHRS, CDR2 YFSETQ. The CDR3 DNA follows: TGCGCCAGCAGCTTTCACGGGACAGGGGACACTGAAGCTTTCTTT. The encoded protein is CASSFHGTGDTEAFF.

Turning to this clonotype: The conserved closing phenylalanine or tryptophan is absent in this CDR3, likely reflecting a read error. The chain uses TRBV11-2 and TRBJ2-1; TRBD2 aligns across 7 bases. The CDR3 is made up of 15 amino acids. Germline V CDR1 and CDR2: SGHAT, FQNNGV. After removal of 6 bases from V and 9 bases from J, the junction contained 14 bases not matched to a gene. The CDR3 is CASSRPRGGRIEQFL. The CDR3 DNA is TGTGCCAGCAGTAGGCCTAGGGGAGGGAGGATTGAGCAGTTCTTA.